Given below is one T cell receptor beta chain in context. No antigen is known for it. The CDR3 consists of 15 residues. V shed 0 bases and J 6 bases; nucleotides not matched to a gene: 4. CDR1 LGHDT and CDR2 YNNKEL come from the germline V gene (reference sequence). Sequencing was performed with immunoSEQ multiplex PCR; in TCRdb, only in-frame clones are kept and a portion is missing. The table lists approximately 150,000 clones, 85% to 95% of them singletons. These data come from a study of T cell responses to AZD1222 COVID-19 vaccine. Second-dose recipients at about 4 or about 12 weeks were treated as one pooled group. Study-wide results and limits: Dominant at 160-218 and 743-854, vaccine-associated CD4 TCRs also spanned spike. After two AZD1222 doses, spike-specific TCR breadth and depth rose versus day 0.

The input for sequencing was peripheral blood, taken 28 days after the second AZD1222 dose. This TCR came from an adult who received the AZD1222 COVID-19 vaccine. The chain couples TRBV3-1 (or the pseudogene TRBV3-2) to TRBJ2-7; 11 bases agree with TRBD2. This chain's CDR3 is CASSQDLAGGREQYF. CDR3 DNA sequence: TGTGCCAGCAGCCAAGATCTAGCGGGAGGCCGCGAGCAGTACTTC.